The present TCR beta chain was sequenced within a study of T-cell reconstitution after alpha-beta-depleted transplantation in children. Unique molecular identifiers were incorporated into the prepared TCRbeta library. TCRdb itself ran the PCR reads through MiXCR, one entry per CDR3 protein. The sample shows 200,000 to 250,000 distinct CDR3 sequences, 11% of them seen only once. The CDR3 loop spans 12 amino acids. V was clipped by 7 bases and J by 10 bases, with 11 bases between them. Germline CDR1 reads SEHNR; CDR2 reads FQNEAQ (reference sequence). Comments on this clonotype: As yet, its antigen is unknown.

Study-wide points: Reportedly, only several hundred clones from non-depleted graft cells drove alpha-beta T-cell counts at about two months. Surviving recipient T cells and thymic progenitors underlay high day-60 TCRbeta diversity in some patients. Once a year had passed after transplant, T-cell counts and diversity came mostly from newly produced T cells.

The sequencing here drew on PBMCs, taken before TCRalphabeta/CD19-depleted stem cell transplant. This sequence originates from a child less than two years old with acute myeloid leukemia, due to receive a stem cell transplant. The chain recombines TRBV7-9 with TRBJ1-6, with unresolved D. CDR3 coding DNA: TGTGCCAGCAACCTGCTTCAGTCACCCCTCCACTTT. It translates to CASNLLQSPLHF.